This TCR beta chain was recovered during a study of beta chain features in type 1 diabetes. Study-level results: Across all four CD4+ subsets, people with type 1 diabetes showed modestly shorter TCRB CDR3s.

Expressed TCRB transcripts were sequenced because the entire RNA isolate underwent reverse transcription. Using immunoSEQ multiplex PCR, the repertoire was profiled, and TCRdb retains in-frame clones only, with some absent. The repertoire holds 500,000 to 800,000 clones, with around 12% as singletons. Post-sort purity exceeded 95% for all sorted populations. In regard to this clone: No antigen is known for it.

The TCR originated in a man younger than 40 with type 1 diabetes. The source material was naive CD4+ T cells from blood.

CDR3 amino acids: CASSFLGGGATDTQYF. The CDR3 bases are TGTGCCAGTAGTTTCCTCGGCGGGGGGGCCACAGATACGCAGTATTTT. The chain couples TRBV19 to TRBJ2-3, with 9 bases aligning to TRBD2. This CDR3 has 16 residues. The germline V gene has CDR1 LNHDA and CDR2 SQIVND (reference sequence). J was trimmed by 2 bases and V by 5 bases; bases with no gene match: 8. Together with reference TRBV19 and TRBJ2-3, the CDR3 gives the full variable domain: DGGITQSPKYLFRKEGQNVTLSCEQNLNHDAMYWYRQDPGQGLRLIYYSQIVNDFQKGDIAEGYSVSREKKESFPLTVTSAQKNPTAFYLCASSFLGGGATDTQYFGPGTRLTVL.